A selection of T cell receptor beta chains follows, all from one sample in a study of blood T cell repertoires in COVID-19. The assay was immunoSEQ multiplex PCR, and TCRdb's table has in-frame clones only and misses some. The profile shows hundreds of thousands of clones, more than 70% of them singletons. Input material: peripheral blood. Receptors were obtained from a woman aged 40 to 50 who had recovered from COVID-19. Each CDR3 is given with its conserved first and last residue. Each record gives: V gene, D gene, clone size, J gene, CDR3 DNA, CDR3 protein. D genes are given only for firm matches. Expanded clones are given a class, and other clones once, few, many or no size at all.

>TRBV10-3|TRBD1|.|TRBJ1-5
TGTGCCATCAGTGACCCCTCCGACAGGGGCAATCAGCCCCAGCATTTT
CAISDPSDRGNQPQHF
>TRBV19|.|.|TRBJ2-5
TGTGCCAGTAGTACGTCAGGTCGACCAGGGACCCAGTACTTC
CASSTSGRPGTQYF
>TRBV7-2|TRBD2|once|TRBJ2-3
TGTGCCAGCAGCTTAGGCGGACTAGCCATAGATACGCAGTATTTT
CASSLGGLAIDTQYF
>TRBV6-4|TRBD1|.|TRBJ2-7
TGTGCCAGCAGTGTGCGGGTGATGGGACAGGGGGCCTACGAGCAGTACTTC
CASSVRVMGQGAYEQYF
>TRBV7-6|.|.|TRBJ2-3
TGTGCCAGCAGCTTAGCGGGCTACTCCACAGATACGCAGTATTTT
CASSLAGYSTDTQYF
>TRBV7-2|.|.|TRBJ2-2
TGTGCCAGCAGACCAGGGGTCGGGGAGCTGTTTTTT
CASRPGVGELFF
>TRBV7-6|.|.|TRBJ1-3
TGTGCCAGCACCGACAGGTTGATCTCTGGAAACACCATATATTTT
CASTDRLISGNTIYF
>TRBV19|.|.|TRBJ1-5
TGTGCCAGTAGAATTCCTGGGGGCGCGAGCAATCAGCCCCAGCATTTT
CASRIPGGASNQPQHF
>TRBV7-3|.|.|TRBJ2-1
TGTGCCAGCAGCCGACAACCTTACAATGAGCAGTTCTTC
CASSRQPYNEQFF
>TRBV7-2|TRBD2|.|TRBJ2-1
TGTGCCAGCAGCTTAGTCAAAGCGGGGGGGCTTTCTGAGCAGTTCTTC
CASSLVKAGGLSEQFF
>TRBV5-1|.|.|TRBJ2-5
TGCGCCAGCAGTCTTCCCGGGACATCGGAGACCCAGTACTTC
CASSLPGTSETQYF
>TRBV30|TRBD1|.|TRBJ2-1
TGTGCCTGGAGTCAGGCAGGGGGTGAGCAGTTCTTC
CAWSQAGGEQFF
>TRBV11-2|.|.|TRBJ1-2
TGTGCCAGCAGCTTAGATAACGGCGGGAGGGGCTATGGCTACACCTTC
CASSLDNGGRGYGYTF
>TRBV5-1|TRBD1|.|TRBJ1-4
TGCGCCAGCAGCCCTTACCCCGGGACAGGGTCAACTAATGAAAAACTGTTTTTT
CASSPYPGTGSTNEKLFF
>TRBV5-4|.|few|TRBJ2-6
TGTGCCAGCAGCGATGAGACAGTATCTGGGGCCAACGTCCTGACTTTC
CASSDETVSGANVLTF
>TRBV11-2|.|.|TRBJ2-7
TGTGCCAGCAGCTTAGACAGGGTAACCTACGAGCAGTACTTC
CASSLDRVTYEQYF
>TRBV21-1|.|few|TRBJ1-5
TGTGCCAGCAGCGAAAGGGGGAAGACAGGGGGCCTGAATCAGCCCCAGCATTTT
CASSERGKTGGLNQPQHF
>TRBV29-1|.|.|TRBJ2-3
TGCAGCGTTGACAGGGGTGGTACAGATACGCAGTATTTT
CSVDRGGTDTQYF
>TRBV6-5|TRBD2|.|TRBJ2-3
TGTGCCAGCAGCCTACAAGGGACTAGCGGGCGAAAGCAGTATTTT
CASSLQGTSGRKQYF
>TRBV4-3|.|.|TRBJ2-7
TGCGCCAGCAGCCAAGAAGGCCCAGGCGAGCAGTACTTC
CASSQEGPGEQYF
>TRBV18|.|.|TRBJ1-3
TGTGCCAGCTCACCACCGACGGGGTCATCCGGAAACACCATATATTTT
CASSPPTGSSGNTIYF
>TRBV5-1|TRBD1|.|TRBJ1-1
TGCGCCAGCAGCGGGGGGACAGGGGTTAGGACTGAAGCTTTCTTT
CASSGGTGVRTEAFF
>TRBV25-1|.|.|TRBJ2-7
TGTGCCAGCAGTGAGGGGCCTCAGTTCTACGAGCAGTACTTC
CASSEGPQFYEQYF